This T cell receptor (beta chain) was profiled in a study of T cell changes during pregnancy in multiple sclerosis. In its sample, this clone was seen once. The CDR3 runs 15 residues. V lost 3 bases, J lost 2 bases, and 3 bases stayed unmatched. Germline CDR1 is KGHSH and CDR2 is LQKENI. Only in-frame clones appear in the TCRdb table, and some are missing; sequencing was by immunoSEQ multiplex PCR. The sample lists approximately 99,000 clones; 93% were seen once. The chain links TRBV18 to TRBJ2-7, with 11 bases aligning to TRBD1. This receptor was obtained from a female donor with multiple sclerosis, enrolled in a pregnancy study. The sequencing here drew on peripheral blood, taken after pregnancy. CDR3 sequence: CASSPPGQGAYEQYF. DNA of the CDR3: TGTGCCAGCTCACCGCCGGGACAGGGGGCCTACGAGCAGTACTTC.